This T cell receptor (beta chain) came from a study of T cells in Graves' hyperthyroidism and ophthalmopathy. Notes on the study in general: Model predictions of ophthalmopathy came a median around 7.1 months before onset. Ophthalmopathy and stable hyperthyroidism were separated by a 13 V-J model.

Any patient presenting with uncontrolled infection, other autoimmune disease, pregnancy or lactation was left out. PBMCs were sourced from roughly 10 ml fresh peripheral blood. In this sample, this clonotype turned up many times. No antigen is known for it. TCR beta CDR3 sequences were amplified from RNA transcripts. Using the HTBI primer set, a first-round RT-PCR was run on the TCR CDR3. TCRdb analysed the multiplex PCR reads with MiXCR anew, one entry per CDR3 protein. Of approximately 600,000 distinct CDR3 sequences in the sample, about 14% were seen once. The CDR3 covers 13 residues. From germline, CDR1 is MNHEY and CDR2 SMNVEV (reference sequence). Between the trimmed V and J ends, which lost 8 bases and 8 bases, there was a span of 19 bases.

The sequenced sample was blood. The sequence derives from a woman between 40 and 50 years old with Graves' ophthalmopathy. The chain combines TRBV27 with TRBJ2-7, with D possibly matching TRBD1 (5 bases). In DNA form, the CDR3 reads TGTGCCAGCCTAGGGGCACCCACGTTCCAGCAGTACTTC. It codes for CASLGAPTFQQYF.